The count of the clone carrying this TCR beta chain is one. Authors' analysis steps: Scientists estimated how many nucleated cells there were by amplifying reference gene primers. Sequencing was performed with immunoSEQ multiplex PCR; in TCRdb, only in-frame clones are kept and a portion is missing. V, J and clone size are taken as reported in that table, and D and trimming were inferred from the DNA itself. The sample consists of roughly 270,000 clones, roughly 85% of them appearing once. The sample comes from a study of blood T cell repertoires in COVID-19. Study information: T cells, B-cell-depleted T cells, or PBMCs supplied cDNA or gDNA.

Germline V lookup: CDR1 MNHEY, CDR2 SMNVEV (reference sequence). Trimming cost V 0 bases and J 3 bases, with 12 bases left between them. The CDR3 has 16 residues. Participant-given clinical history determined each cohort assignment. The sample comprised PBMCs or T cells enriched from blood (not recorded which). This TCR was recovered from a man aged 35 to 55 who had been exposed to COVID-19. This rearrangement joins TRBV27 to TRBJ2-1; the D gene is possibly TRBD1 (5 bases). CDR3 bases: TGTGCCAGCAGTTTATCGGGGCAGGGCCACTACAATGAGCAGTTCTTC. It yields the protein CASSLSGQGHYNEQFF.